The 23 T cell receptor beta chains below were found in one sample sequenced in a study of shared clonotypes between healthy human individuals (dated by TCRdb to the early 2020s). The library came from the immunoSEQ multiplex PCR assay. TCRdb carries this immuneACCESS record with in-frame sequences only. Its versions omit some clonotypes, under half of them owing to an unresolved V gene in the studies checked, with the rest unexplained. This sample has some 1 million clones in its table, and more than 65% of those were observed once. The ten largest clones add up to about 1.5% of the sample. Sequencing was carried out using memory CD4+ T cells sorted from blood. Taken with the paper, the label for cell subset or site translates to: CD45RA-negative fraction. Receptor source: a man between 18 and 29 years old in good health.

The chain joins TRBV6-5 to TRBJ2-2; tentatively, D is TRBD1 (6 bases). This CDR3 is 15 amino acids long. CDR1 MNHEY and CDR2 SVGAGI come from the germline V gene. The ends were cut back, 5 bases at V and 4 bases at J, with 14 bases in the middle. Written as DNA, the CDR3 is TGTGCCAGCAGTCGCCCACAGGGACGCACCGGGGAGCTGTTTTTT. Its protein is CASSRPQGRTGELFF.

The chain carries TRBV28 and TRBJ2-7; TRBD2 might be the D (7 bases). CDR3 size: 12 residues. In germline, CDR1 is MDHEN, CDR2 SYDVKM. Between the trimmed V and J ends, which lost 5 bases and 7 bases, there was a span of 12 bases. CDR3: CASSIQGGEQYF. Here the CDR3 DNA reads TGTGCCAGCAGTATACAGGGAGGGGAGCAGTACTTC.

The rearrangement links TRBV4-1 to TRBJ2-7; perhaps D is TRBD1 or TRBD2 (5 bases each). CDR1 is MGHRA, CDR2 YSYEKL, per germline. The CDR3 is 13 amino acids. The V and J ends lost 4 bases and 2 bases respectively, with 9 bases between them. This CDR3 reads CASSRDRAYEQYF. The CDR3 nucleotides are TGCGCCAGCAGCCGGGACCGGGCCTACGAGCAGTACTTC.

This clone was detected only a few times. The chain links TRBV7-9 to TRBJ2-5, with D possibly matching TRBD2 (5 bases). V was pared by 11 bases and J by 0 bases, with 13 bases between. CDR1 and CDR2 from the germline V gene are SEHNR and FQNEAQ (reference sequence). The CDR3 has 13 residues. The CDR3 loop reads CAYRGRDQETQYF. The CDR3 nucleotides read TGTGCCTACAGAGGGCGGGACCAAGAGACCCAGTACTTC.

Details on this clone: This same CDR3 is encoded by further DNA sequences in the sample. The rearrangement links TRBV15 to TRBJ2-7; TRBD2 matches at 8 bases. Germline V gene lookup returns CDR1 LNHNV and CDR2 YYDKDF (reference sequence). The CDR3 has 14 amino acids. Trimming removed 6 bases from V and 1 base from J; junction bases left unmatched: 5. CDR3 sequence: CATRPGLGSYEQYF. In DNA form, the CDR3 reads TGTGCCACCAGACCGGGACTAGGGTCCTACGAGCAGTACTTC.

In this sample, this clone turned up once. V usage is TRBV6-5 and J usage is TRBJ1-5; D may be TRBD1 (5 bases). Germline values: CDR1 MNHEY, CDR2 SVGAGI. The V end was cut by 6 bases, the J end by 1 base, with 7 bases between. The CDR3 runs to 13 residues. The CDR3 reads CASRPGSNQPQHF. The CDR3 nucleotides read TGTGCCAGCAGACCAGGGAGCAATCAGCCCCAGCATTTT.

J is TRBJ1-2 and V is TRBV15; 9 bases are shared with TRBD1. Germline CDR1 and CDR2: LNHNV and YYDKDF (reference sequence). V lost 6 bases and J lost 8; bases outside the gene matches: 13. The CDR3 runs 15 residues. CDR3 amino acids: CATSLLTGGLGGYTF. The CDR3 DNA reads as TGTGCCACCAGTCTCTTAACAGGGGGCTTAGGGGGCTACACCTTC.

In nucleotides, the CDR3 is TGTGCCAGCAGCTTAATGGACTCCTATAATTCACCCCTCCACTTT. Translation gives CASSLMDSYNSPLHF. The rearrangement links TRBV7-2 to TRBJ1-6, with D unclear. CDR1 is SGHTA and CDR2 is FQGNSA in the germline V gene. The V and J ends lost 2 bases and 0 bases respectively, with 5 bases between them. CDR3 length equals 15 residues.

The gene calls are TRBV28 and TRBJ2-7; no reliable D call. Trimming left V 3 bases short and J 3 bases short, with 21 bases between. This CDR3 is 17 amino acids long. Germline V CDR1 and CDR2: MDHEN, SYDVKM. DNA of the CDR3: TGTGCCAGCAGTTTCAAGGGATTTAGTCTTATCAGCTACGAGCAGTACTTC. Translated, it gives CASSFKGFSLISYEQYF. The full variable domain, with the rest looked up from reference TRBV28 and TRBJ2-7, is DVKVTQSSRYLVKRTGEKVFLECVQDMDHENMFWYRQDPGLGLRLIYFSYDVKMKEKGDIPEGYSVSREKKERFSLILESASTNQTSMYLCASSFKGFSLISYEQYFGPGTRLTVT.

The J gene is TRBJ2-7, the V gene TRBV4-1, with 11 bases fitting TRBD1. This CDR3 has 15 residues. Per germline, CDR1 MGHRA and CDR2 YSYEKL. V was pared by 1 base and J by 4 bases, with 3 bases of the junction left unmatched. CDR3 bases: TGCGCCAGCAGCCAAGGGGGACAGGGGGGTTACGAGCAGTACTTC. Translated: CASSQGGQGGYEQYF.

The rearrangement joins TRBV30 to TRBJ1-3, with D possibly being TRBD1 (5 bases). CDR3 size: 12 residues. Trimming removed 5 bases from V and 6 bases from J, with 11 bases in between. Per the germline V gene, CDR1 is GTSNPN and CDR2 is SVGIG (reference sequence). The CDR3, as DNA: TGTGCCTGGGGGGGGGTTGCAAACACCATATATTTT. Its protein is CAWGGVANTIYF.

The chain has TRBV28 and TRBJ1-1, with D maybe TRBD1 (5 bases). CDR1 is MDHEN and CDR2 is SYDVKM in the germline V gene. CDR3 length equals 14 residues. Deletions cut 4 bases from V and 4 bases from J, with 13 bases between. CDR3: CASSSRAGGTEAFF. The CDR3 DNA reads as TGTGCCAGCAGTTCCAGGGCGGGGGGCACTGAAGCTTTCTTT.

The chain joins TRBV7-2 to TRBJ1-3; no reliable D call. Trimming left V 5 bases short and J 0 bases short, with 11 bases between. CDR1 and CDR2 (germline): SGHTA, FQGNSA. This CDR3 has 15 amino acids. The CDR3 reads CASSPGRSSGNTIYF. CDR3 DNA: TGTGCCAGCAGCCCTGGACGGAGCTCTGGAAACACCATATATTTT.

The rearrangement joins TRBV7-2 to TRBJ2-1, with 7 bases that match TRBD1. The germline gives CDR1 SGHTA, CDR2 FQGNSA. CDR3 length: 16 residues. J was trimmed by 0 bases and V by 5 bases; bases with no gene match: 7. The CDR3 DNA reads TGTGCCAGCAGCGCCCGACAGGGTGGCTCCTACAATGAGCAGTTCTTC. It codes for CASSARQGGSYNEQFF.

V usage is TRBV10-3 and J usage is TRBJ1-1, with unresolved D. Germline V CDR1 and CDR2: ENHRY, SYGVKD. Trimming cost V 6 bases and J 1 base, with 6 bases left between them. The CDR3 extends over 12 amino acids. The CDR3 reads CAISKENTEAFF. CDR3 bases: TGTGCCATCAGCAAAGAGAACACTGAAGCTTTCTTT.

This clone was detected only once. The chain is built from TRBV30 and TRBJ2-1; possibly TRBD1 for D (6 bases). CDR3 length: 15 amino acids. The germline V and J ends were trimmed by 3 bases and 1 base, with 13 bases remaining between them. Germline loops: CDR1 GTSNPN, CDR2 SVGIG (reference sequence). CDR3 loop: CAWRGTGLSYNEQFF. The CDR3 bases are TGTGCCTGGAGGGGTACAGGGTTATCCTACAATGAGCAGTTCTTC.

The rearrangement links TRBV7-2 to TRBJ1-4; D is undetermined. Germline values: CDR1 SGHTA, CDR2 FQGNSA. The V and J ends lost 5 bases and 11 bases respectively, with 15 bases between them. The CDR3 has 13 residues. The CDR3 coding sequence is TGTGCCAGCAGCCCTATGGTGGGTAGTAAACTGTTTTTT. Protein product: CASSPMVGSKLFF.

There are a few counts of this clone. The chain recombines TRBV7-2 with TRBJ2-7, with D unresolved. The V and J ends lost 1 base and 5 bases respectively, with 12 bases between them. CDR3 length: 14 residues. In germline, CDR1 is SGHTA, CDR2 FQGNSA. In DNA form, the CDR3 reads TGTGCCAGCAGCTTAGGCTTTACGGCGAACGAGCAGTACTTC. Translating gives CASSLGFTANEQYF.

V is TRBV15 and J is TRBJ1-5; TRBD1 matches at 7 bases. Germline CDR1 LNHNV, CDR2 YYDKDF (reference sequence). CDR3 length: 14 amino acids. With V trimmed by 3 bases and J by 4 bases, 3 bases remained unmatched. CDR3 sequence (DNA): TGTGCCACCAGCAGCCGGGACAGAAATCAGCCCCAGCATTTT. Amino acid sequence: CATSSRDRNQPQHF.

Notes on this clone: This CDR3 is also generated by other DNA sequences in the sample. The rearrangement links TRBV28 to TRBJ1-1; tentatively, D is TRBD1 (5 bases). V gave up 4 bases and J gave up 0 bases, with 9 bases separating them. The CDR3 consists of 14 residues. CDR1 is MDHEN and CDR2 is SYDVKM in the germline V gene. DNA for the CDR3: TGTGCCAGCAGTTCTCGGGGCATGAACACTGAAGCTTTCTTT. It translates to CASSSRGMNTEAFF.

J is TRBJ1-4 and V is TRBV7-3; the D is unclear. Germline CDR1 SGHTA, CDR2 FQGTGA. CDR3 length: 12 amino acids. The V and J ends lost 5 bases and 8 bases respectively, with 9 bases between them. CDR3 bases: TGTGCCAGCAGCCCGCGGAGCGAAAAACTGTTTTTT. It yields the protein CASSPRSEKLFF.

This chain uses TRBV7-9 with TRBJ2-3; D perhaps matches TRBD2 (5 bases). Trimming removed 5 bases at V and 3 bases at J, with 15 bases between. The CDR3 runs to 15 residues. The germline gives CDR1 SEHNR, CDR2 FQNEAQ (reference sequence). The CDR3 protein is CASSQSGFGTDTQYF. The CDR3, as DNA: TGTGCCAGCAGCCAGAGCGGATTCGGTACAGATACGCAGTATTTT.

The V gene is TRBV9, the J gene TRBJ1-6, with TRBD1 matching over 8 bases. V was clipped by 4 bases and J by 11 bases; unmatched bases: 14. The CDR3 runs 16 residues. CDR1 and CDR2 (germline): SGDLS, YYNGEE. CDR3 amino acids: CASSPSTGGSWAPLHF. The CDR3 DNA reads as TGTGCCAGCAGCCCCAGTACAGGGGGAAGTTGGGCACCCCTCCACTTT.